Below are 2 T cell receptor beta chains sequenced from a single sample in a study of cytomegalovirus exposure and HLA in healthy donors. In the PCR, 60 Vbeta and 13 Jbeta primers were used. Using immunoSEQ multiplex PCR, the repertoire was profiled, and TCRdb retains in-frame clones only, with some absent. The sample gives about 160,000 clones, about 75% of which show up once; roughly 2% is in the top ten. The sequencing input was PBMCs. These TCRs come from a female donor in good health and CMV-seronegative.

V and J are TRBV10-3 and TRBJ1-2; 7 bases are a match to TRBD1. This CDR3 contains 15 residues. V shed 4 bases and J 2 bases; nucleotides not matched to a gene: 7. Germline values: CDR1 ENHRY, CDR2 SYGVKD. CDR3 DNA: TGTGCCATCAGTGCAAACGGACAGGCGAACTATGGCTACACCTTC. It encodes CAISANGQANYGYTF.

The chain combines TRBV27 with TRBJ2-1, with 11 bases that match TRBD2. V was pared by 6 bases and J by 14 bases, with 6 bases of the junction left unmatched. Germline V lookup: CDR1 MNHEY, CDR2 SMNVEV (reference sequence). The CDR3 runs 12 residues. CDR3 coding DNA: TGTGCCAGCAGAGGACTAGCGGGTGTAAAGTTCTTC. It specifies CASRGLAGVKFF.